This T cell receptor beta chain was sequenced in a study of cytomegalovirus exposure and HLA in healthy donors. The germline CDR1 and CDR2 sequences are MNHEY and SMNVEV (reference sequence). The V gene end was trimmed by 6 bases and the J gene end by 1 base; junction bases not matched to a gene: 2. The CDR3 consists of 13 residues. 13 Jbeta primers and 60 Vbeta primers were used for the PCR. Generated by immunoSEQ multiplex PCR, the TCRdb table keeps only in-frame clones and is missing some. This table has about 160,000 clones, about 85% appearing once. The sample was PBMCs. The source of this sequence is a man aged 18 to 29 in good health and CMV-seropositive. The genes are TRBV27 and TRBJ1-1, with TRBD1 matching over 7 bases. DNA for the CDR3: TGTGCCAGCAGAAGGACAGGGAACACTGAAGCTTTCTTT. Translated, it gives CASRRTGNTEAFF.